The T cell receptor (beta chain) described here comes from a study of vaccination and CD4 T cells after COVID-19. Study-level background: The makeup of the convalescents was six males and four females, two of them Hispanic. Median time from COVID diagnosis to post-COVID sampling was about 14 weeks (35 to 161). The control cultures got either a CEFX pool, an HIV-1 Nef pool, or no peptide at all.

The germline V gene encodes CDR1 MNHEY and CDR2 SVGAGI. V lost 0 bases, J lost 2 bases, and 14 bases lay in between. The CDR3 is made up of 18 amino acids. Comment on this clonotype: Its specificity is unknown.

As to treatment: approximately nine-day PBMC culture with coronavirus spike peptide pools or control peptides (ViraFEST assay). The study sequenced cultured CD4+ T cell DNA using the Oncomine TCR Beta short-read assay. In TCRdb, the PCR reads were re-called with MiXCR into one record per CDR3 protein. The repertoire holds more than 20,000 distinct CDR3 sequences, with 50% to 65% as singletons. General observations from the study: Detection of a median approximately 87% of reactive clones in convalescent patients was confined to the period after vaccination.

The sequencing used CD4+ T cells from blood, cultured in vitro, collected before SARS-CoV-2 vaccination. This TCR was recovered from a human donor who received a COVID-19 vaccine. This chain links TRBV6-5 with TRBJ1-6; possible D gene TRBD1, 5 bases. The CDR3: CASSYSTPGAAYNSPLHF. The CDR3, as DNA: TGTGCCAGCAGTTACTCGACGCCTGGGGCCGCCTATAATTCACCCCTCCACTTT.